This is a list of T cell receptor beta chains from one sample in a study of beta chain features in type 1 diabetes. Measured with immunoSEQ multiplex PCR; TCRdb has only the in-frame clones, and not every one. The sample records a few hundred thousand clones, roughly 14% being singletons. The source material was naive CD4+ T cells from blood. The receptors derive from a woman in her late teens or twenties with type 1 diabetes. Both conserved end residues are part of each CDR3. A D gene is named only where the DNA matches it firmly. Rows may omit the clone size; those that give it use once, few, many or a size class.

j_call | v_call | d_call | cdr3_length | clone_size | cdr3_aa | cdr3_nt
TRBJ2-1 | TRBV7-9 | - | 17 | few | CASSLGGGLSSYNEQFF | TGTGCCAGCAGCCTGGGTGGCGGGCTAAGCTCCTACAATGAGCAGTTCTTC
TRBJ2-3 | TRBV19 | TRBD1 | 15 | few | CASSHNRGSTDTQYF | TGTGCCAGTAGTCACAACAGGGGATCCACAGATACGCAGTATTTT
TRBJ2-1 | TRBV19 | TRBD1 | 18 | - | CASSPRPGTGFSYNEQFF | TGTGCCAGTAGTCCCCGTCCCGGGACAGGATTCTCCTACAATGAGCAGTTCTTC
TRBJ1-1 | TRBV28 | - | 11 | few | CASSLRTEAFF | TGTGCCAGCAGTTTACGGACTGAAGCTTTCTTT
TRBJ2-1 | TRBV27 | TRBD2 | 16 | few | CASSLRAGVPFNEQFF | TGTGCCAGCAGTTTGCGAGCGGGGGTACCGTTCAATGAGCAGTTCTTC
TRBJ2-7 | TRBV5-4 | - | 15 | - | CASSLAEAGGYEQYF | TGTGCCAGCAGCTTGGCTGAAGCCGGAGGGTACGAGCAGTACTTC
TRBJ2-5 | TRBV18 | - | 13 | few | CASSPPTQETQYF | TGTGCCAGCTCACCACCCACACAAGAGACCCAGTACTTC
TRBJ2-6 | TRBV21-1 | - | 13 | - | CAGPPRGANVLTF | TGTGCCGGCCCCCCCCGCGGGGCCAACGTCCTGACTTTC
TRBJ2-2 | TRBV30 | - | 16 | few | CAWSVLLPGATGELFF | TGTGCCTGGAGTGTACTCCTTCCAGGGGCCACCGGGGAGCTGTTTTTT
TRBJ2-1 | TRBV14 | TRBD2 | 16 | few | CASSQVASGLLDEQFF | TGTGCCAGCAGCCAAGTAGCTAGCGGGTTACTCGATGAGCAGTTCTTC
TRBJ2-3 | TRBV7-9 | - | 14 | - | CASSLPPGIGTQYF | TGTGCCAGCAGCTTACCCCCGGGAATTGGCACGCAGTATTTT
TRBJ2-1 | TRBV6-5 | - | 13 | few | CASSYSAGTEQFF | TGTGCCAGCAGTTACTCCGCAGGGACAGAGCAGTTCTTC
TRBJ2-5 | TRBV14 | - | 15 | few | CASSQNRPYQETQYF | TGTGCCAGCAGCCAAAACAGGCCGTACCAAGAGACCCAGTACTTC
TRBJ1-5 | TRBV30 | - | 13 | - | CAWSVAHDQPQHF | TGTGCCTGGAGTGTAGCCCATGATCAGCCCCAGCATTTT
TRBJ2-2 | TRBV25-1 | - | 14 | - | CASTRQTNTGELFF | TGTGCCAGCACCAGACAGACGAACACCGGGGAGCTGTTTTTT
TRBJ2-1 | TRBV28 | - | 11 | - | CASEGGTQQFF | TGTGCCAGCGAGGGGGGGACTCAGCAGTTCTTC
TRBJ1-1 | TRBV18 | - | 13 | few | CASSPTVNTEAFF | TGTGCCAGCTCACCGACAGTGAACACTGAAGCTTTCTTT
TRBJ1-2 | TRBV11-3 | - | 14 | - | CASSAALGDYGYTF | TGTGCCAGCAGCGCCGCATTAGGGGACTATGGCTACACCTTC
TRBJ2-1 | TRBV2 | - | 14 | few | CASSESEYHNEQFF | TGTGCCAGCAGTGAATCGGAGTACCACAATGAGCAGTTCTTC
TRBJ2-1 | TRBV19 | TRBD2 | 15 | - | CASRKGLGPYNEQFF | TGTGCCAGTAGGAAGGGACTAGGGCCTTACAATGAGCAGTTCTTC
TRBJ1-1 | TRBV5-1 | - | 14 | - | CASSPKGGNTEAFF | TGCGCCAGCAGCCCGAAAGGCGGTAACACTGAAGCTTTCTTT
TRBJ2-7 | TRBV5-1 | - | 14 | few | CASSPQGLGDEQYF | TGCGCCAGCAGCCCCCAGGGACTCGGTGACGAGCAGTACTTC
TRBJ1-5 | TRBV2 | TRBD1 | 14 | few | CASSVQGAFQPQHF | TGTGCCAGCAGTGTACAGGGGGCGTTTCAGCCCCAGCATTTT
TRBJ2-3 | TRBV4-3 | - | 17 | few | CASSLLRTPASTDTQYF | TGCGCCAGCAGCCTCCTACGGACTCCCGCTAGCACAGATACGCAGTATTTT
TRBJ2-1 | TRBV7-9 | TRBD1 | 15 | - | CASSPDRATYNEQFF | TGTGCCAGCAGCCCGGACAGGGCGACCTACAATGAGCAGTTCTTC
TRBJ2-5 | TRBV28 | - | 14 | few | CASTRGVGRETQYF | TGTGCCAGCACCAGGGGGGTGGGTCGAGAGACCCAGTACTTC
TRBJ2-7 | TRBV2 | TRBD2 | 12 | - | CASRTGLHEQYF | TGTGCCAGCAGGACGGGACTACACGAGCAGTACTTC
TRBJ2-3 | TRBV19 | TRBD2 | 16 | - | CASSRGLAGNTDTQYF | TGTGCCAGTAGCCGGGGACTAGCGGGGAACACAGATACGCAGTATTTT
TRBJ2-3 | TRBV28 | TRBD2 | 13 | few | CASCGSITDTQYF | TGTGCCAGCTGCGGGAGTATTACAGATACGCAGTATTTT
TRBJ2-1 | TRBV5-4 | TRBD1 | 16 | few | CASSSAGQGAYNEQFF | TGTGCCAGCAGCTCGGCAGGACAGGGGGCCTACAATGAGCAGTTCTTC
TRBJ2-1 | TRBV7-9 | TRBD2 | 17 | few | CASSSSVVLAGVTQQFF | TGTGCCAGCAGCTCCTCAGTGGTCCTAGCGGGAGTGACCCAGCAGTTCTTC
TRBJ2-1 | TRBV19 | - | 13 | - | CASSRGAYNEQFF | TGTGCCAGTAGTAGGGGGGCCTACAATGAGCAGTTCTTC
TRBJ2-3 | TRBV5-1 | TRBD2 | 16 | few | CASSAPGLAATDTQYF | TGCGCCAGCAGCGCTCCGGGACTAGCGGCCACAGATACGCAGTATTTT
TRBJ2-1 | TRBV5-4 | TRBD2 | 15 | - | CASSLAGAANNEQFF | TGTGCCAGCAGCCTAGCGGGAGCGGCAAACAATGAGCAGTTCTTC
TRBJ1-5 | TRBV30 | - | 12 | - | CAWSTGFQPQHF | TGTGCCTGGAGTACAGGGTTTCAGCCCCAGCATTTT
TRBJ1-1 | TRBV18 | TRBD1 | 14 | - | CASSPGTGPTEAFF | TGTGCCAGCTCACCTGGGACAGGGCCCACTGAAGCTTTCTTT
TRBJ2-6 | TRBV30 | - | 16 | - | CAWIRGTFSGANVLTF | TGTGCCTGGATCCGGGGTACCTTCTCTGGGGCCAACGTCCTGACTTTC
TRBJ2-3 | TRBV29-1 | TRBD2 | 16 | few | CSVGTSGTGRTDTQYF | TGCAGCGTCGGGACTAGCGGGACGGGAAGGACAGATACGCAGTATTTT
TRBJ2-3 | TRBV11-3 | TRBD2 | 15 | few | CASSLGQRDTDTQYF | TGTGCCAGCAGCTTAGGACAGCGGGACACAGATACGCAGTATTTT
TRBJ1-5 | TRBV5-4 | - | 14 | once | CASSLAGTNQPQHF | TGTGCCAGCAGCTTAGCGGGGACCAATCAGCCCCAGCATTTT
TRBJ2-3 | TRBV5-1 | - | 16 | few | CASSFGAGTSTDTQYF | TGCGCCAGCAGCTTTGGCGCGGGAACTAGCACAGATACGCAGTATTTT
TRBJ2-5 | TRBV10-1 | TRBD2 | 15 | few | CASSEGTSGSETQYF | TGCGCCAGCAGTGAGGGGACTAGCGGGAGTGAGACCCAGTACTTC
TRBJ2-1 | TRBV28 | - | 12 | - | CASSLLSDEQFF | TGTGCCAGCAGCCTACTAAGCGATGAGCAGTTCTTC
TRBJ1-1 | TRBV7-2 | - | 14 | few | CASSLTNGNTEAFF | TGTGCCAGCAGCTTAACTAACGGAAACACTGAAGCTTTCTTT
TRBJ2-2 | TRBV5-1 | - | 15 | - | CASSLFSSAPGELFF | TGCGCCAGCAGCTTGTTCTCTAGCGCCCCCGGGGAGCTGTTTTTT
TRBJ2-7 | TRBV28 | TRBD2 | 14 | few | CASSASGGGKGQYF | TGTGCCAGCAGTGCTAGCGGGGGGGGTAAAGGGCAGTACTTC
TRBJ2-7 | TRBV9 | TRBD1 | 15 | - | CASSVGGTGEYEQYF | TGTGCCAGCAGCGTAGGGGGGACAGGGGAATACGAGCAGTACTTC
TRBJ2-7 | TRBV2 | - | 11 | - | CASTSAGEQYF | TGTGCCAGCACCTCCGCGGGAGAGCAGTACTTC
TRBJ2-5 | TRBV5-1 | - | 13 | few | CASSGGTKETQYF | TGCGCCAGCAGCGGTGGGACAAAAGAAACCCAGTACTTC
TRBJ2-3 | TRBV29-1 | TRBD2 | 17 | - | CSVEDSWTSGSTDTQYF | TGCAGCGTTGAAGATTCCTGGACTAGCGGGAGCACAGATACGCAGTATTTT
TRBJ1-2 | TRBV4-3 | TRBD1 | 15 | - | CASSQDRDRGHGYTF | TGCGCCAGCAGCCAAGATCGGGACAGGGGACATGGCTACACCTTC
TRBJ2-7 | TRBV2 | - | 12 | - | CASSREVYEQYF | TGTGCCAGCAGTAGAGAGGTGTACGAGCAGTACTTC
TRBJ2-3 | TRBV5-1 | - | 15 | few | CASTQGPLAADTQYF | TGCGCCAGCACCCAGGGGCCACTGGCGGCGGATACGCAGTATTTT